A selection of T cell receptor beta chains follows, all from one sample in a study of blood T cells in healthy people across ages. MiXCR, run by TCRdb on the 5' RACE reads, gives a single entry per CDR3 protein. The sample has roughly 1.9 million distinct CDR3 sequences, about two fifths seen once. Sequencing was done on a sample of blood. These receptors were taken from a human donor in good health. The CDR3 runs from the conserved cysteine through the conserved F or W. D genes are given only for firm matches. The size entry is marked missing in some rows and otherwise reads once, few, many or a size class.

CASSVGGVLNYEQYF | TGTGCCAGCAGTGTTGGGGGGGTTTTAAACTACGAGCAGTACTTC | TRBV27 | TRBD2 | TRBJ2-7 | 15 | .
CSVLVQGLYEQYF | TGCAGCGTTCTGGTGCAGGGCCTATACGAGCAGTACTTC | TRBV29-1 | . | TRBJ2-7 | 13 | .
CASSRDSFGTSEQYF | TGCGCCAGCAGCCGAGATAGCTTCGGGACGTCCGAGCAGTACTTC | TRBV4-1 | . | TRBJ2-7 | 15 | many
CSARATAISGNTIYF | TGCAGTGCTAGAGCTACAGCCATCTCTGGAAACACCATATATTTT | TRBV20-1 | . | TRBJ1-3 | 15 | .
CSARQSGRSTYEQYF | TGCAGTGCTAGGCAGAGCGGGAGGTCCACCTACGAGCAGTACTTC | TRBV20-1 | TRBD2 | TRBJ2-7 | 15 | .
CASSLSGSYNEQFF | TGTGCCAGCAGCTTGTCCGGGTCCTACAATGAGCAGTTCTTC | TRBV7-6 | . | TRBJ2-1 | 14 | many
CASSQGALGIAYTF | TGTGCCAGCAGCCAAGGAGCTCTTGGTATAGCCTACACCTTC | TRBV4-2 | . | TRBJ1-2 | 14 | few
CASSPPAGAEAFF | TGTGCCAGCAGCCCGCCCGCGGGAGCTGAAGCTTTCTTT | TRBV12-3/TRBV12-4 | . | TRBJ1-1 | 13 | .
CASSLPSLNSPLHF | TGTGCCAGCAGCCTACCGTCCCTCAATTCACCCCTCCACTTT | TRBV13 | . | TRBJ1-6 | 14 | .
CASSLDGDRVTQPQHF | TGTGCCAGCAGCTTAGATGGAGACAGGGTGACTCAGCCCCAGCATTTT | TRBV7-2 | TRBD1 | TRBJ1-5 | 16 | few
CSAGGTSGIMTDTQYF | TGCAGTGCTGGGGGGACTAGCGGAATTATGACAGATACGCAGTATTTT | TRBV20-1 | TRBD2 | TRBJ2-3 | 16 | few
CASSLSSADQETQYF | TGCGCCAGCAGCCTCAGTAGTGCCGACCAAGAGACCCAGTACTTC | TRBV5-1 | . | TRBJ2-5 | 15 | few
CASSWTGKNIQYF | TGTGCCAGCAGTTGGACAGGCAAAAACATTCAGTACTTC | TRBV27 | TRBD1 | TRBJ2-4 | 13 | .
CASSVGGLAVYNEQFF | TGTGCCAGCAGCGTAGGGGGACTAGCGGTCTACAATGAGCAGTTCTTC | TRBV9 | TRBD2 | TRBJ2-1 | 16 | few
CSAGDSQFSYNEQFF | TGCAGTGCTGGCGACAGCCAGTTTTCGTACAATGAGCAGTTCTTC | TRBV20-1 | . | TRBJ2-1 | 15 | .
CASSPRGLRGVFGWDTQYF | TGCGCCAGCAGCCCCAGGGGTCTTCGCGGGGTATTCGGCTGGGATACGCAGTATTTT | TRBV4-3 | . | TRBJ2-3 | 19 | .
CASSQGRTSYEQYF | TGCGCCAGCAGCCAAGGAAGAACTTCCTACGAGCAGTACTTC | TRBV4-3 | . | TRBJ2-7 | 14 | .
CASSLEGGAAYEQYF | TGTGCCAGCAGCTTAGAAGGGGGGGCGGCCTACGAGCAGTACTTC | TRBV7-9 | . | TRBJ2-7 | 15 | few
CSITREETQYF | TGCAGCATCACTAGGGAGGAGACCCAGTACTTC | TRBV29-1 | . | TRBJ2-5 | 11 | many
CASNERRGQHAEAFF | TGTGCCAGCAACGAACGGAGGGGACAGCACGCTGAAGCTTTCTTT | TRBV7-9 | TRBD1 | TRBJ1-1 | 15 | .
CSAATQTGGGASSYNEQFF | TGCAGTGCCGCAACGCAGACTGGCGGGGGGGCAAGCTCCTACAATGAGCAGTTCTTC | TRBV20-1 | TRBD2 | TRBJ2-1 | 19 | .
CASSLVTGTGGRYEQYF | TGTGCCAGCAGTTTAGTAACCGGGACAGGGGGCCGTTACGAGCAGTACTTC | TRBV7-9 | TRBD1 | TRBJ2-7 | 17 | .
CASSLGGGANEQFF | TGTGCCAGCAGCTTAGGTGGAGGGGCCAATGAGCAGTTCTTC | TRBV7-2 | . | TRBJ2-1 | 14 | many
CASSGTGEFNEQFF | TGTGCTAGCTCGGGGACAGGGGAATTTAATGAGCAGTTCTTC | TRBV7-9 | TRBD1 | TRBJ2-1 | 14 | .
CSARDQTAGANVLTF | TGCAGTGCTAGAGATCAAACAGCTGGGGCCAACGTCCTGACTTTC | TRBV20-1 | . | TRBJ2-6 | 15 | .
CASSFPSGGTGGTGANVLTF | TGTGCCAGCAGCTTCCCCTCTGGGGGGACAGGGGGGACTGGGGCCAACGTCCTGACTTTC | TRBV13 | TRBD1 | TRBJ2-6 | 20 | few
CASGGRAGGFYNEQFF | TGTGCCAGCGGAGGTAGAGCGGGGGGGTTCTACAATGAGCAGTTCTTC | TRBV2 | TRBD2 | TRBJ2-1 | 16 | few
CASSDLGQGSYEQYF | TGTGCCAGCAGTGATTTGGGACAGGGGTCCTACGAGCAGTACTTC | TRBV6-1 | TRBD1 | TRBJ2-7 | 15 | .
CSVGPPSNSYEQYF | TGCAGCGTTGGCCCGCCCTCTAACTCCTACGAGCAGTACTTC | TRBV29-1 | . | TRBJ2-7 | 14 | .
CASSKLDRGISYEQYF | TGTGCCAGCAGCAAACTCGACAGGGGGATTTCCTACGAGCAGTACTTC | TRBV6-2/TRBV6-3 | TRBD1 | TRBJ2-7 | 16 | .
CASSFAGTVNTGELFF | TGTGCCAGCAGCTTTGCCGGGACAGTGAACACCGGGGAGCTGTTTTTT | TRBV7-2 | TRBD1 | TRBJ2-2 | 16 | .
CASSPRRGSNQPQHF | TGTGCCAGCAGCCCGCGACGGGGCTCCAATCAGCCCCAGCATTTT | TRBV7-2 | . | TRBJ1-5 | 15 | few
CASSHGTANYGYTF | TGTGCCAGCAGCCACGGGACAGCCAACTATGGCTACACCTTC | TRBV7-2 | TRBD1 | TRBJ1-2 | 14 | few
CASSVRPGQGAIGELFF | TGTGCCAGCAGCGTAAGGCCGGGACAGGGGGCAATCGGGGAGCTGTTTTTT | TRBV5-5 | TRBD1 | TRBJ2-2 | 17 | .
CASSPQGWSNQPQHF | TGCGCCAGCAGCCCACAGGGTTGGAGCAATCAGCCCCAGCATTTT | TRBV5-1 | . | TRBJ1-5 | 15 | .
CASRRATGLANYGYTF | TGTGCCAGCAGACGCGCGACAGGCTTAGCTAACTATGGCTACACCTTC | TRBV6-5 | . | TRBJ1-2 | 16 | .
CASSPGFQPQHF | TGTGCCAGCAGTCCAGGGTTTCAGCCCCAGCATTTT | TRBV27 | . | TRBJ1-5 | 12 | few
CASSPGQGEGEQFF | TGTGCCAGCTCACCGGGCCAGGGGGAGGGTGAGCAGTTCTTC | TRBV18 | . | TRBJ2-1 | 14 | .
CASNPGSGITDTQYF | TGTGCCAGCAACCCGGGCAGCGGAATCACAGATACGCAGTATTTT | TRBV6-2/TRBV6-3 | . | TRBJ2-3 | 15 | .
CASSYTPRGDTEAFF | TGTGCCAGCAGTTACACACCTCGGGGGGACACTGAAGCTTTCTTT | TRBV6-5 | . | TRBJ1-1 | 15 | .
CASSFLGQMNTEAFF | TGTGCCAGCAGCTTTTTGGGGCAGATGAACACTGAAGCTTTCTTT | TRBV13 | . | TRBJ1-1 | 15 | .
CATSDMRGFGYGYTF | TGTGCCACCAGTGATATGAGGGGGTTCGGCTATGGCTACACCTTC | TRBV24-1 | . | TRBJ1-2 | 15 | .
CASSSLGLAGVNEQFF | TGTGCCAGCAGTTCGCTCGGACTAGCGGGGGTCAATGAGCAGTTCTTC | TRBV6-1 | TRBD2 | TRBJ2-1 | 16 | few
CASSQDWRANEKLFF | TGTGCCAGCAGCCAAGATTGGCGAGCTAATGAAAAACTGTTTTTT | TRBV3-1 | . | TRBJ1-4 | 15 | .
CASSRDGIGYTF | TGTGCCAGCAGCCGGGACGGGATTGGCTACACCTTC | TRBV5-6 | . | TRBJ1-2 | 12 | few